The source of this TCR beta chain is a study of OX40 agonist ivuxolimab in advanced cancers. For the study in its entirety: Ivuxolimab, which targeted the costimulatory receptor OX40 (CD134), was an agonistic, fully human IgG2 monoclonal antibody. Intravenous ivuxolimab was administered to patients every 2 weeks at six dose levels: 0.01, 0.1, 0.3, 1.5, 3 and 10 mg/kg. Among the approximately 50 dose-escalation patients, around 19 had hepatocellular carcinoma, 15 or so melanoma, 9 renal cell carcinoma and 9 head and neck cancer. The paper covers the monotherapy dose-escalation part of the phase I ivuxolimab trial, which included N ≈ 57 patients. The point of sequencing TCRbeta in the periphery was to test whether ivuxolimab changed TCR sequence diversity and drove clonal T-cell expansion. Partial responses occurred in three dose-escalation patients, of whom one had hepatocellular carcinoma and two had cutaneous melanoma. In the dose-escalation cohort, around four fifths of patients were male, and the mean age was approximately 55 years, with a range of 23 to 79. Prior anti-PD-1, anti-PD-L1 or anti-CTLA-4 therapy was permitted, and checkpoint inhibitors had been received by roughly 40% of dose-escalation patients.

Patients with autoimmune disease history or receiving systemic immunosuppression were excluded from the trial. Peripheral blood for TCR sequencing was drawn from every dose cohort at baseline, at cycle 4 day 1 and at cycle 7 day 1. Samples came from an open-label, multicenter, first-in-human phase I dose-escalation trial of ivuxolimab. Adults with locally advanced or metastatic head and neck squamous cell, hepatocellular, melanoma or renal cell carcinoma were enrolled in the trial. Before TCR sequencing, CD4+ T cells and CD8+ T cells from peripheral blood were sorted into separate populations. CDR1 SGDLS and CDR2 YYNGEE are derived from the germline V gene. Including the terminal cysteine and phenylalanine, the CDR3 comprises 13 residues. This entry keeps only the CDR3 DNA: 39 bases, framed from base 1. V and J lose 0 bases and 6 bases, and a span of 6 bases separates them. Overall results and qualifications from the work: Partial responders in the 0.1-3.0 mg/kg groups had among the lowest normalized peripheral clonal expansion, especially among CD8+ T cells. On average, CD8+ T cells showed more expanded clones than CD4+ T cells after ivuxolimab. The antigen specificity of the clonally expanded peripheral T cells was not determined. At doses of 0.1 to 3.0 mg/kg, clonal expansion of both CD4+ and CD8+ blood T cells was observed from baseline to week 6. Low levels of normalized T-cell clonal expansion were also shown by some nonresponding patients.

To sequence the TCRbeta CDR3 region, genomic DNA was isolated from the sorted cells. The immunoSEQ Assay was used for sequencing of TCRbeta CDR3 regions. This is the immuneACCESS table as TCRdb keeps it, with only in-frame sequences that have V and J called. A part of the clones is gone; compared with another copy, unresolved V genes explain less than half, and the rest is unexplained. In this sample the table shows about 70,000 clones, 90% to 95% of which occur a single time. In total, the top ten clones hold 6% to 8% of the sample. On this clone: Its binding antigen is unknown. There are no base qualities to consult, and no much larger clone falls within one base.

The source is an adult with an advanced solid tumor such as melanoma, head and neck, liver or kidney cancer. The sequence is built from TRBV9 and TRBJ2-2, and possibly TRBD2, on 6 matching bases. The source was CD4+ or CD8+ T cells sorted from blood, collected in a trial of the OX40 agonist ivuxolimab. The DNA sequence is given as TGTGCCAGCAGCGTAGGGGAGGCCGGGGAGCTGTTTTTT. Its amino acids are CASSVGEAGELFF.